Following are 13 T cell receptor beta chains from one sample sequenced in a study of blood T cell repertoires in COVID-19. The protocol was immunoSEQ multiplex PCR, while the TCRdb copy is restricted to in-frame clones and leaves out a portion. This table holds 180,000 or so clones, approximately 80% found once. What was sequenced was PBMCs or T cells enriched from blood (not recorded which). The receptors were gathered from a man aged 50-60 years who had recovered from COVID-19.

The CDR3 sequence is CASNVGTFEAFF. CDR3 nucleotide sequence: TGTGCCAGCAATGTTGGGACATTTGAAGCTTTCTTT. The chain combines TRBV2 with TRBJ1-1; D possibly corresponds to TRBD1 (6 bases). The CDR3 totals 12 residues. The V gene lost 7 bases and the J gene lost 7 bases, with 13 bases spanning the gap. Germline lookup yields CDR1 SNHLY and CDR2 FYNNEI.

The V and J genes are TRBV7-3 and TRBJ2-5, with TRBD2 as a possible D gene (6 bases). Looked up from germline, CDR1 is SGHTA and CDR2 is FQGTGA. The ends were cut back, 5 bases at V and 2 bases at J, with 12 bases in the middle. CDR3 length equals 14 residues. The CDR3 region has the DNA TGTGCCAGCAGCGGCGGGACCACACAAGAGACCCAGTACTTC. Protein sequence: CASSGGTTQETQYF.

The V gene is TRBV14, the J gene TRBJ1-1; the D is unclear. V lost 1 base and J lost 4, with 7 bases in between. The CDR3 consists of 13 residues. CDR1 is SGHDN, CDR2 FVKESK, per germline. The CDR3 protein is CASSQGLSTEAFF. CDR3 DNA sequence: TGTGCCAGCAGCCAAGGACTTAGCACTGAAGCTTTCTTT.

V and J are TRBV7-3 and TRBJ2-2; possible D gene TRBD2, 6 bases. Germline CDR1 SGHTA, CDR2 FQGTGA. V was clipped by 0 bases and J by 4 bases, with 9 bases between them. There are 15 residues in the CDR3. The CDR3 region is CASSLTEGLTGELFF. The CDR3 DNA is TGTGCCAGCAGCTTAACGGAGGGTCTCACCGGGGAGCTGTTTTTT.

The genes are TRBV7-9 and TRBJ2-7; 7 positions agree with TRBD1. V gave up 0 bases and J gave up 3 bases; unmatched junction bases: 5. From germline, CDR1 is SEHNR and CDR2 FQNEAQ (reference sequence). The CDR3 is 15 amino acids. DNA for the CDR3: TGTGCCAGCAGCTTAGCGCAGGGGGTTTTCTACGAGCAGTACTTC. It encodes CASSLAQGVFYEQYF.

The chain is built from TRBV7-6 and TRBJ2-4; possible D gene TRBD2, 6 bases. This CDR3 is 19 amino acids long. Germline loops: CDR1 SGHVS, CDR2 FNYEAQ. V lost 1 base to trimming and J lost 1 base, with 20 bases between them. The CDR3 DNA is TGTGCCAGCAGCTTAGGGGGAGGAAACCATCCTTTGGCCAAAAACATTCAGTACTTC. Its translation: CASSLGGGNHPLAKNIQYF.

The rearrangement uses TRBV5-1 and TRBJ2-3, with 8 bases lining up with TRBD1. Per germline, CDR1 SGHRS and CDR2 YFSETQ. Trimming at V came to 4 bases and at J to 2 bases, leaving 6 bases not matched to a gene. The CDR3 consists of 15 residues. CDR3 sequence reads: CASSLTGVITDTQYF. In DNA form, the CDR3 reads TGCGCCAGCAGCCTGACAGGGGTTATCACAGATACGCAGTATTTT. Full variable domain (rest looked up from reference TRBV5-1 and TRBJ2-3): KAGVTQTPRYLIKTRGQQVTLSCSPISGHRSVSWYQQTPGQGLQFLFEYFSETQRNKGNFPGRFSGRQFSNSRSEMNVSTLELGDSALYLCASSLTGVITDTQYFGPGTRLTVL.

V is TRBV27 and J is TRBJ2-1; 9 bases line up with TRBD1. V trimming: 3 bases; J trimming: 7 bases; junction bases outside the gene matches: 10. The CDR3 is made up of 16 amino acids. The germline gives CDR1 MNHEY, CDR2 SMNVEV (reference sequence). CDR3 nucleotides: TGTGCCAGCAGTTTCCCGGGACAGGGTATGAGAAATGAGCAGTTCTTC. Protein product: CASSFPGQGMRNEQFF.

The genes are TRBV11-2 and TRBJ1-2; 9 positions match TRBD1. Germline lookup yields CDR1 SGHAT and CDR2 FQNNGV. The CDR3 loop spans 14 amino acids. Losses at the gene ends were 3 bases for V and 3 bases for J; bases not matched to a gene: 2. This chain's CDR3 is CASSLRTGDYGYTF. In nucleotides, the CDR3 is TGTGCCAGCAGCTTGCGGACAGGGGACTATGGCTACACCTTC.

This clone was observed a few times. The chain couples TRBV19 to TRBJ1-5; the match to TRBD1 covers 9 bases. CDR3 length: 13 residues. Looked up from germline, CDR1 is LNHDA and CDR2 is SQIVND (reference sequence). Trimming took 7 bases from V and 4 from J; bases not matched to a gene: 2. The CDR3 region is CASIGQGNQPQHF. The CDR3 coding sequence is TGTGCCAGTATTGGACAGGGGAATCAGCCCCAGCATTTT.

CDR3 sequence reads: CATQGLGWETQYF. The CDR3 DNA sequence: TGTGCCACCCAGGGACTTGGTTGGGAGACCCAGTACTTC. This rearrangement joins TRBV24-1 to TRBJ2-5; maybe TRBD2 (6 bases). Looked up from germline, CDR1 is KGHDR and CDR2 is SFDVKD. V lost 9 bases to trimming and J lost 5 bases, with 15 bases between them. This CDR3 comprises 13 residues.

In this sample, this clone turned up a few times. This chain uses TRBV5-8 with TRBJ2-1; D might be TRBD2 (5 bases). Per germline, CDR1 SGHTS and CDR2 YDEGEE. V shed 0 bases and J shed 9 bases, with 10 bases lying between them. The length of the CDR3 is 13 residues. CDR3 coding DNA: TGTGCCAGCAGCTTGGGGGCGGGCTTTGAGCAGTTCTTC. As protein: CASSLGAGFEQFF.

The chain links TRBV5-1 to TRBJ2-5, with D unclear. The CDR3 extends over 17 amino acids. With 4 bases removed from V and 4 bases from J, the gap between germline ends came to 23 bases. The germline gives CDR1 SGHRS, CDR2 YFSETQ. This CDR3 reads CASSPGLVVGSLETQYF. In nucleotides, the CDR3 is TGCGCCAGCAGCCCCGGCCTAGTTGTCGGGTCTCTAGAGACCCAGTACTTC. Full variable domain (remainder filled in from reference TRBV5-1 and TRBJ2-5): KAGVTQTPRYLIKTRGQQVTLSCSPISGHRSVSWYQQTPGQGLQFLFEYFSETQRNKGNFPGRFSGRQFSNSRSEMNVSTLELGDSALYLCASSPGLVVGSLETQYFGPGTRLLVL.